This T cell receptor beta chain stems from a study of vaccination and CD4 T cells after COVID-19. Study information: The authors exposed cells to overlapping spike peptides derived from SARS-CoV-2, HCoV-NL63, HCoV-OC43 and HCoV-229E. Study-wide results and limits: Recorded median SARS-CoV-2-reactive clonotype numbers increased from around 20 to 38 without reaching significance.

Researchers used the Oncomine TCR Beta short-read assay to sequence DNA from cultured CD4+ T cells. TCRdb redid the calling of the PCR reads with MiXCR, one entry per CDR3 protein. The sample lists approximately 14,000 distinct CDR3 sequences; about 48% were seen once. Germline V gene data show CDR1 as MNHEY and CDR2 as SVGEGT. The V gene end was trimmed by 0 bases and the J gene end by 3 bases; junction bases not matched to a gene: 2. The CDR3 is 15 residues long. There are a few counts of this clonotype. Its matching antigen is unknown. Described treatment: approximately 9-day PBMC culture with coronavirus spike peptide pools or control peptides (ViraFEST assay). In the ViraFEST assay, peptide-pool expansion preceded TCR sequencing of expanded clonotypes. The PCR-positive dates, March through December 2020, came before the US Alpha, Beta and Delta variants.

The TCR sequence derives from a human donor who had recovered from COVID-19. The V call is TRBV6-2 or TRBV6-3, the J call TRBJ2-7, with 10 bases aligning to TRBD2. The specimen comprised CD4+ T cells from blood, cultured in vitro, sampled before SARS-CoV-2 vaccination. CDR3 sequence reads: CASSYSGTSDYEQYF. CDR3 bases: TGTGCCAGCAGTTACTCCGGGACTAGCGACTACGAGCAGTACTTC.